Listed below are T cell receptor beta chains from one sample, sequenced in a study of T-cell reconstitution after alpha-beta-depleted transplantation in children. TCRdb reanalysed the PCR reads using MiXCR and keeps one entry per CDR3 protein. The sample consists of approximately 640,000 distinct CDR3 sequences, roughly 17% of them appearing once. Sample: PBMCs from the stem cell graft donor, taken from the stem cell graft. The receptor set was obtained from a human donor who donated a stem cell graft to a child with acute myeloid leukemia. CDR3s include the opening cysteine and the closing phenylalanine or tryptophan. The D gene is left open where the match is weak. The size entry is marked missing in some rows and otherwise reads once, few, many or a size class.

D gene	V gene	clone size	J gene	CDR3 protein	CDR3 DNA
.	TRBV20-1	many	TRBJ1-5	CSARTYNQPQHF	TGCAGTGCGCGGACTTACAATCAGCCCCAGCATTTT
.	TRBV6-5	many	TRBJ2-7	CASSDYYEQYF	TGTGCCAGCAGCGATTACTACGAGCAGTACTTC
.	TRBV21-1	many	TRBJ1-6	CASRGRRNSPLHF	TGTGCCAGCAGGGGACGGAGAAATTCACCCCTCCACTTT
.	TRBV4-3	.	TRBJ2-7	CASSQERVTGLSYEQYF	TGCGCCAGCAGCCAAGAAAGGGTGACAGGCCTATCCTACGAGCAGTACTTC
.	TRBV12-3/TRBV12-4	few	TRBJ1-2	CASSPHSGVSNYGYTF	TGTGCCAGCAGTCCTCATTCGGGGGTCTCTAACTATGGCTACACCTTC
.	TRBV20-1	many	TRBJ2-7	CSAATSSYEQYF	TGCAGTGCTGCTACTAGCTCCTACGAGCAGTACTTC
.	TRBV7-9	few	TRBJ1-1	CASSSERGLNTEAFF	TGTGCCAGCAGCTCCGAGAGGGGTTTGAACACTGAAGCTTTCTTT
.	TRBV20-1	many	TRBJ2-5	CSARDLRKGEETQYF	TGCAGTGCTAGAGATCTTAGGAAGGGGGAAGAGACCCAGTACTTC
.	TRBV6-5	few	TRBJ1-3	CASSYPGGISGNTIYF	TGTGCCAGCAGTTACCCAGGAGGGATCTCTGGAAACACCATATATTTT
TRBD1	TRBV20-1	.	TRBJ1-5	CSAVDRENQPQHF	TGCAGTGCTGTTGACAGGGAAAATCAGCCCCAGCATTTT
TRBD1	TRBV30	.	TRBJ1-5	CAYRQGNQPQHF	TGTGCCTATCGACAGGGGAATCAGCCCCAGCATTTT
.	TRBV20-1	many	TRBJ2-7	CSAYTPMGYEQYF	TGCAGTGCGTACACGCCGATGGGCTACGAGCAGTACTTC
.	TRBV28	.	TRBJ1-5	CASGLFTGYSNQPQHF	TGTGCCAGCGGTTTATTTACAGGATATAGCAATCAGCCCCAGCATTTT
.	TRBV4-3	.	TRBJ2-3	CASSQDPGPDTQYF	TGCGCCAGCAGCCAAGATCCGGGCCCAGATACGCAGTATTTT
.	TRBV7-8	.	TRBJ2-2	CASIRGGLTGELFF	TGTGCCAGCATCAGAGGAGGGTTGACCGGGGAGCTGTTTTTT
TRBD1	TRBV12-3/TRBV12-4	many	TRBJ2-1	CASSPQGVVYNEQFF	TGTGCCAGCAGCCCTCAGGGGGTGGTGTACAATGAGCAGTTCTTC
.	TRBV7-6	many	TRBJ1-1	CASSDALNTEAFF	TGTGCCAGCAGCGATGCCCTGAACACTGAAGCTTTCTTT
TRBD2	TRBV20-1	.	TRBJ2-2	CSAWDYADTGELFF	TGCAGTGCTTGGGACTATGCGGACACCGGGGAGCTGTTTTTT
.	TRBV12-3/TRBV12-4	.	TRBJ2-3	CASSSWVGTDTQYF	TGTGCCAGCAGTTCCTGGGTTGGCACAGATACGCAGTATTTT
.	TRBV20-1	.	TRBJ2-1	CCARDPPPPHLYNEQFF	TGCTGTGCTAGAGATCCGCCTCCGCCTCACCTTTACAATGAGCAGTTCTTC
.	TRBV5-1	.	TRBJ1-6	CASSLGAAVNSPLHF	TGCGCCAGCAGCTTGGGGGCAGCCGTGAATTCACCCCTCCACTTT
.	TRBV29-1	few	TRBJ1-5	CSVRDGYQAQHF	TGCAGCGTGCGGGACGGTTATCAGGCCCAGCATTTT
.	TRBV20-1	many	TRBJ2-7	CSAGTGRQYF	TGCAGTGCGGGAACAGGGAGGCAGTACTTC
TRBD1	TRBV12-3/TRBV12-4	many	TRBJ1-2	CASSFDRGKSEGGYTF	TGTGCCAGCAGTTTTGACAGGGGAAAATCGGAGGGTGGCTACACCTTC
.	TRBV28	.	TRBJ1-2	CASSRPNGYTF	TGTGCCAGCAGTAGACCGAATGGCTACACCTTC
TRBD2	TRBV20-1	.	TRBJ2-3	CSARDPLTSGSTDTQYF	TGCAGTGCTAGAGACCCCCTGACTAGCGGGAGCACAGATACGCAGTATTTT
.	TRBV6-2/TRBV6-3	many	TRBJ2-2	CASSSASTGELFF	TGTGCCAGCAGTTCAGCATCCACCGGGGAGCTGTTTTTT
.	TRBV12-3/TRBV12-4	few	TRBJ2-6	CASSLVLANVLTF	TGTGCCAGCAGTTTGGTCCTGGCCAACGTCCTGACTTTC
TRBD2	TRBV29-1	many	TRBJ2-5	CSVPPGRGPQETQYF	TGCAGCGTCCCCCCAGGGAGGGGACCCCAAGAGACCCAGTACTTC
TRBD2	TRBV20-1	many	TRBJ2-1	CSAEGLAGTNEQFF	TGCAGTGCAGAGGGACTAGCGGGGACCAATGAGCAGTTCTTC
TRBD1	TRBV20-1	few	TRBJ1-1	CSARDPTGGGTEAFF	TGCAGTGCTAGGGATCCTACAGGGGGAGGAACTGAAGCTTTCTTT
TRBD1	TRBV24-1	few	TRBJ2-3	CATSDGTASTDTQYF	TGTGCCACCAGTGATGGGACAGCTAGCACAGATACGCAGTATTTT
.	TRBV20-1	few	TRBJ2-1	CSARMGAGYNEQFF	TGCAGTGCTAGAATGGGGGCGGGCTACAATGAGCAGTTCTTC
TRBD1	TRBV5-5	few	TRBJ1-1	CASSLGQGLANTEAFF	TGTGCCAGCAGCTTGGGACAGGGACTAGCTAACACTGAAGCTTTCTTT
.	TRBV24-1	.	TRBJ2-1	CATSERYNEQFF	TGTGCCACCAGTGAGCGCTACAATGAGCAGTTCTTC
TRBD2	TRBV12-3/TRBV12-4	.	TRBJ2-3	CASSSITLLAGGTDTQYF	TGTGCCAGCAGTTCCATTACCCTACTAGCGGGGGGTACAGATACGCAGTATTTT
.	TRBV12-3/TRBV12-4	.	TRBJ1-4	CASSPLGGATNEKLFF	TGTGCCAGCAGTCCCCTGGGGGGCGCAACTAATGAAAAACTGTTTTTT